The 31 T cell receptor beta chains given below trace back to one sample, sequenced in a study of T cell responses to AZD1222 COVID-19 vaccine. The table came from immunoSEQ multiplex PCR; TCRdb's copy has only in-frame clones and leaves some out. The top ten clones hold more than 7.5% of a sample with tens of thousands of clones, nearly 90% of them seen once. The input for sequencing was peripheral blood, taken on day 0 of AZD1222 vaccination. The receptors here all came from an adult in good health.

This chain connects TRBV15 to TRBJ2-2; 8 positions agree with TRBD1. This CDR3 has 14 residues. Germline-derived CDR1 and CDR2 are LNHNV and YYDKDF (reference sequence). Losses at the gene ends were 8 bases for V and 6 bases for J; bases not matched to a gene: 8. DNA of the CDR3: TGTGCCACCGAGAAGGACAGGGCTTCCGGGGAGCTGTTTTTT. Translation gives CATEKDRASGELFF.

The rearrangement uses TRBV4-3 and TRBJ2-1, with D possibly matching TRBD1 (5 bases). Trimming cost V 1 base and J 0 bases, with 7 bases left between them. CDR3 size: 15 residues. Germline CDR1 LGHNA, CDR2 YSLEER. The CDR3 loop reads CASSQGRGSYNEQFF. CDR3 nucleotides: TGCGCCAGCAGCCAAGGAAGGGGCTCCTACAATGAGCAGTTCTTC.

This sequence joins TRBV3-1 (or the pseudogene TRBV3-2) and TRBJ2-7; unclear D gene. Germline CDR1 reads LGHDT; CDR2 reads YNNKEL (reference sequence). This CDR3 contains 15 residues. V was pared by 1 base and J by 6 bases, with 16 bases between. In DNA form, the CDR3 reads TGTGCCAGCAGCCAAGCGATAAGGGCACAGTTCGAGCAGTACTTC. Translated, it gives CASSQAIRAQFEQYF.

The chain joins TRBV6-5 to TRBJ1-5, with TRBD1 identical over 7 bases. The germline V gene encodes CDR1 MNHEY and CDR2 SVGAGI. V lost 5 bases and J lost 3; bases outside the gene matches: 4. CDR3 length: 14 residues. CDR3 nucleotide sequence: TGTGCCAGCAGTCAGGGGGGACTCAATCAGCCCCAGCATTTT. This encodes CASSQGGLNQPQHF.

The chain is built from TRBV11-3 and TRBJ2-3; 11 bases map to TRBD1. The trim removed 5 bases at V and 0 bases at J, leaving 4 bases unmatched. The CDR3 runs to 16 residues. The germline gives CDR1 SGHNT, CDR2 YENEEA. CDR3 amino acids: CASSIGDRGSTDTQYF. The CDR3 DNA reads TGTGCCAGCAGCATAGGGGACAGGGGGAGCACAGATACGCAGTATTTT. Filled out from reference TRBV11-3 and TRBJ2-3, the complete variable domain reads EAGVVQSPRYKIIEKKQPVAFWCNPISGHNTLYWYLQNLGQGPELLIRYENEEAVDDSQLPKDRFSAERLKGVDSTLKIQPAELGDSAVYLCASSIGDRGSTDTQYFGPGTRLTVL.

The rearrangement joins TRBV7-8 to TRBJ1-1, with 7 bases that match TRBD1. Unmatched junction bases numbered 4, after V lost 5 bases and J lost 1 base. Germline values: CDR1 SGHVS, CDR2 FQNEAQ. The CDR3 consists of 14 residues. As DNA, the CDR3 is TGTGCCAGCAGCGAAAACAGGGGGAACACTGAAGCTTTCTTT. Its protein product is CASSENRGNTEAFF.

The V and J genes are TRBV20-1 and TRBJ2-7; no clear D gene. Germline V gives CDR1 DFQATT, CDR2 SNEGSKA (reference sequence). The CDR3 spans 12 residues. Trimming removed 3 bases at V and 2 bases at J, with 8 bases between. CDR3 residues: CSASLITYEQYF. Here the CDR3 DNA reads TGCAGTGCTAGTCTCATTACCTACGAGCAGTACTTC.

This clone was detected only once. The chain carries TRBV6-1 and TRBJ1-5; D is perhaps TRBD1 (5 bases). The germline CDR1 and CDR2 sequences are MNHNS and SASEGT. The V gene lost 5 bases and the J gene lost 4 bases, with 18 bases spanning the gap. This CDR3 contains 16 residues. CDR3 nucleotide sequence: TGTGCCAGCAGTAAAGGGACGGCTAACAATAATCAGCCCCAGCATTTT. This gives the protein CASSKGTANNNQPQHF.

V usage is TRBV29-1 and J usage is TRBJ1-1; possible D gene TRBD1, 5 bases. The germline V gene has CDR1 SQVTM and CDR2 ANQGSEA. The CDR3 is 12 amino acids. The ends were cut back, 1 base at V and 11 bases at J, with 14 bases in the middle. CDR3 nucleotides: TGCAGCGTTGAAGGCAGGGTCGATGGGGCTTTCTTT. Encoded protein: CSVEGRVDGAFF.

The V call is TRBV28, the J call TRBJ1-4; D is ambiguous. V was pared by 5 bases and J by 5 bases, with 15 bases between. CDR1 and CDR2 (germline): MDHEN, SYDVKM. This CDR3 has 15 amino acids. The CDR3, as DNA: TGTGCCAGCAGTCAGGCCGTCTCGTGGAATGAAAAACTGTTTTTT. It codes for CASSQAVSWNEKLFF.

The chain carries TRBV5-1 and TRBJ2-1, with 10 bases that match TRBD2. Germline CDR1 SGHRS, CDR2 YFSETQ. The CDR3 is 22 residues long. The trim removed 0 bases at V and 1 base at J, leaving 19 bases unmatched. The DNA of the CDR3 is TGCGCCAGCAGCTTGGGCGTTTTGCTAGCGGGGGTCTTCTCGGAATCCTACAATGAGCAGTTCTTC. This codes for CASSLGVLLAGVFSESYNEQFF.

This sequence joins TRBV14 and TRBJ2-1; D is unresolved. The V gene's germline CDR1 is SGHDN and CDR2 FVKESK. V was cut by 4 bases and J by 4 bases, with 17 bases left in between. The CDR3 extends over 16 amino acids. The CDR3 region is CASSPPGVFVYNEQFF. In DNA form, the CDR3 reads TGTGCCAGCAGCCCCCCTGGCGTGTTCGTGTACAATGAGCAGTTCTTC.

The chain recombines TRBV18 with TRBJ1-2, with a tentative D call TRBD1 (6 bases). The length of the CDR3 is 15 residues. With 8 bases removed from V and 1 base from J, the gap between germline ends came to 17 bases. Germline V gene sequence: CDR1 KGHSH, CDR2 LQKENI. The CDR3: CASTSRQGHNYGYTF. Here the CDR3 DNA reads TGTGCCAGCACCTCCAGGCAGGGGCATAACTATGGCTACACCTTC.

The rearrangement uses TRBV5-1 and TRBJ1-1; D is undetermined. The germline V and J ends were trimmed by 1 base and 8 bases, with 9 bases remaining between them. Looked up from germline, CDR1 is SGHRS and CDR2 is YFSETQ. The CDR3 has 12 residues. CDR3 DNA sequence: TGCGCCAGCAGCTTGCGAGGAGCCGAAGCTTTCTTT. It yields the protein CASSLRGAEAFF.

This chain uses TRBV7-2 with TRBJ2-5; D might be TRBD2 (6 bases). V was pared by 1 base and J by 3 bases, with 12 bases between. The CDR3 length is 15 residues. In germline, CDR1 is SGHTA, CDR2 FQGNSA. The chain's CDR3 is CASSLGGGGKETQYF. CDR3 nucleotide sequence: TGTGCCAGCAGCTTAGGGGGCGGAGGGAAAGAGACCCAGTACTTC.

This clone was observed a few times. CDR3 residues: CASSQGEITGRVGYTF. In nucleotides, the CDR3 is TGCGCCAGCAGCCAAGGGGAGATCACAGGGAGGGTGGGCTACACCTTC. This chain links TRBV4-1 with TRBJ1-2, with TRBD1 as a possible D gene (6 bases). V lost 1 base, J lost 8 bases, and 20 bases lay in between. CDR1 is MGHRA, CDR2 YSYEKL, per germline. CDR3 length: 16 residues.

CDR3 sequence reads: CASSPGGTEPQHF. The CDR3 bases are TGTGCCAGCTCACCTGGGGGTACAGAGCCCCAGCATTTT. This chain joins TRBV18 and TRBJ1-5, with TRBD1 as a possible D gene (5 bases). CDR1 is KGHSH, CDR2 LQKENI, per germline. The CDR3 spans 13 residues. V lost 3 bases to trimming and J lost 8 bases, with 11 bases between them. Combining the CDR3 with reference TRBV18 and TRBJ1-5 gives the whole variable domain NAGVMQNPRHLVRRRGQEARLRCSPMKGHSHVYWYRQLPEEGLKFMVYLQKENIIDESGMPKERFSAEFPKEGPSILRIQQVVRGDSAAYFCASSPGGTEPQHFGDGTRLSIL.

As for this clone: Different DNA sequences within this sample yield the same CDR3. This chain uses TRBV24-1 with TRBJ1-5, with TRBD1 matching 7 bases. Germline V gives CDR1 KGHDR, CDR2 SFDVKD. The CDR3 length is 13 residues. Losses at the gene ends were 5 bases for V and 4 bases for J; bases not matched to a gene: 1. The CDR3 nucleotides are TGTGCCACCAGTGCAGGGGGTAATCAGCCCCAGCATTTT. As protein: CATSAGGNQPQHF.

The gene calls are TRBV20-1 and TRBJ2-3, with D unresolved. The CDR3 length is 11 residues. The V gene's germline CDR1 is DFQATT and CDR2 SNEGSKA (reference sequence). Trimming stripped 0 bases from V and 8 bases from J, with 6 bases between. CDR3 DNA sequence: TGCAGTGCTAGAGATGGGGTTACGCAGTATTTT. This sequence encodes CSARDGVTQYF.

V and J are TRBV6-5 and TRBJ1-4, with D unclear. Germline V gene data show CDR1 as MNHEY and CDR2 as SVGAGI. The ends were cut back, 7 bases at V and 3 bases at J, with 15 bases in the middle. CDR3 length equals 15 residues. CDR3 sequence reads: CASTGRWEPNEKLFF. Written as DNA, the CDR3 is TGTGCCAGCACCGGCCGGTGGGAGCCTAATGAAAAACTGTTTTTT.

This clone was counted once. The chain links TRBV5-1 to TRBJ2-7; possible D gene TRBD1, 6 bases. V was clipped by 3 bases and J by 5 bases, with 15 bases between them. CDR1 and CDR2 (germline): SGHRS, YFSETQ. The CDR3 is 14 amino acids. CDR3 region: CASSSGDILDEQYF. For the CDR3, the DNA is TGCGCCAGCAGCTCCGGGGACATACTCGACGAGCAGTACTTC.

This clone has just one count. The J gene is TRBJ1-1, the V gene TRBV7-9, with a possible D match to TRBD1 (5 bases). Per the germline V gene, CDR1 is SEHNR and CDR2 is FQNEAQ (reference sequence). The CDR3 has 14 amino acids. V was shortened by 4 bases and J by 2 bases, with 11 bases between the two germline ends. The CDR3 region has the DNA TGTGCCAGCAGCTCCCGACAGAGAAACACTGAAGCTTTCTTT. Amino acid sequence: CASSSRQRNTEAFF.

J is TRBJ2-7 and V is TRBV5-1, with TRBD2 matching 7 bases. CDR3 length equals 14 residues. Looked up from germline, CDR1 is SGHRS and CDR2 is YFSETQ. V shed 4 bases, J shed 0 bases, and the junction held 4 bases outside the gene matches. The CDR3 here is CASSPGGSSYEQYF. Here the CDR3 DNA reads TGCGCCAGCAGCCCGGGGGGTAGCTCCTACGAGCAGTACTTC.

The CDR3 loop reads CASSRPTGKYGYTF. The CDR3 DNA sequence: TGTGCCAGTAGTCGCCCAACAGGGAAATATGGCTACACCTTC. The V gene is TRBV19, the J gene TRBJ1-2, with D possibly matching TRBD1 (6 bases). The V end was cut by 5 bases, the J end by 5 bases, with 15 bases between. The CDR3 is 14 residues long. Germline V gives CDR1 LNHDA, CDR2 SQIVND (reference sequence).

The CDR3: CASKGGGVETQYF. The CDR3 nucleotides read TGTGCCAGCAAAGGAGGGGGCGTGGAGACCCAGTACTTC. The chain uses TRBV6-5 and TRBJ2-5; maybe TRBD1 (7 bases). Germline values: CDR1 MNHEY, CDR2 SVGAGI. Trimming pared 7 bases from V and 5 bases from J, leaving 14 bases between. The CDR3 is made up of 13 amino acids.

The V gene is TRBV28, the J gene TRBJ1-6, with 8 bases matching TRBD1. With V trimmed by 1 base and J by 7 bases, 6 bases remained unmatched. The germline gives CDR1 MDHEN, CDR2 SYDVKM. CDR3 length: 16 residues. CDR3 region: CASSLLRTGLNSPLHF. The CDR3 nucleotides are TGTGCCAGCAGTTTATTGAGGACAGGGCTCAATTCACCCCTCCACTTT.

The CDR3 DNA is TGTGCCAGCAGCTTATCGACAGGGAATCAGCCCCAGCATTTT. Residues: CASSLSTGNQPQHF. The V gene is TRBV7-9, the J gene TRBJ1-5; TRBD1 matches at 7 bases. The J segment lost 4 bases and the V segment lost 2 bases, leaving 2 bases of the junction unmatched. The CDR3 is 14 residues long. Germline V gene sequence: CDR1 SEHNR, CDR2 FQNEAQ (reference sequence).

V gene TRBV7-2 combines with J gene TRBJ2-2, with 7 bases matching TRBD1. Trimming took 5 bases from V and 1 from J; bases not matched to a gene: 4. The CDR3 totals 15 residues. Germline values: CDR1 SGHTA, CDR2 FQGNSA. The CDR3 sequence is CASSTRQGNTGELFF. In DNA, the CDR3 is TGTGCCAGCAGCACCCGACAGGGGAACACCGGGGAGCTGTTTTTT.

The chain employs TRBV14 and TRBJ1-5, with TRBD1 matching over 11 bases. The V gene end was trimmed by 8 bases and the J gene end by 6 bases; junction bases not matched to a gene: 3. This CDR3 has 13 residues. The V gene's germline CDR1 is SGHDN and CDR2 FVKESK. CDR3 nucleotide sequence: TGTGCCAGCGGACAGGGGGCAGGTCAGCCCCAGCATTTT. Translation: CASGQGAGQPQHF.

V and J are TRBV12-3 or TRBV12-4 and TRBJ1-2; 7 nucleotides align to TRBD1. CDR3 length equals 13 residues. V gave up 5 bases and J gave up 8 bases; unmatched junction bases: 8. The CDR3 DNA sequence: TGTGCCAGCAGTCCCAGGGGGGCGGGAGGCTACACCTTC. Translated: CASSPRGAGGYTF.

V is TRBV6-5 and J is TRBJ2-1, with 10 bases that match TRBD2. The trim removed 0 bases at V and 4 bases at J, leaving 3 bases unmatched. The CDR3 is made up of 16 amino acids. Germline V gives CDR1 MNHEY, CDR2 SVGAGI. The DNA of the CDR3 is TGTGCCAGCAGTTACTCGAGCGGGGGGGCGTACAATGAGCAGTTCTTC. Translation gives CASSYSSGGAYNEQFF.